This is a list of T cell receptor beta chains from one sample in a study of regulatory T cells in long-lasting Graves disease. MiXCR, run by TCRdb on the multiplex PCR reads, gives a single entry per CDR3 protein. The data show about 470,000 distinct CDR3 sequences, with just under 15% seen just once and roughly 17% held by the top ten. The same sample was also studied in work on T cells in Graves' hyperthyroidism and ophthalmopathy.

This sample comprised peripheral blood mononuclear cells (PBMCs), obtained at new diagnosis, from a patient treated with antithyroid drugs. The receptors originated from a woman aged 25-40 years with Graves disease. Each CDR3 is given with its conserved first and last residue. Each record gives: V gene, clone size, D gene, J gene, CDR3 DNA, CDR3 protein. D genes are given only for firm matches. Not every row has a clone size; where given, it reads once, few, many or a size class.

>TRBV28|many|.|TRBJ1-2
TGTGCCAGCAGTTTTAGACAGAGACCTAACTATGGCTACACCTTC
CASSFRQRPNYGYTF
>TRBV5-1|many|TRBD2|TRBJ2-1
TGCGCCAGCGGAGCTAGCGGGATGTACAATGAGCAGTTCTTC
CASGASGMYNEQFF
>TRBV24-1|many|TRBD1|TRBJ2-5
TGTGCCACCAGTGACCCCGGACAGGTCCAACAAGAGACCCAGTACTTC
CATSDPGQVQQETQYF
>TRBV7-9|.|TRBD2|TRBJ2-3
TGTGCCAGCAGCCCCGTTCTAGCGGGAGGGTCCGATACGCAGTATTTT
CASSPVLAGGSDTQYF
>TRBV10-3|many|.|TRBJ2-2
TGTCCTCCCAAGCCGGCGAACACCGGGGAGCTGTTTTTT
CPPKPANTGELFF
>TRBV9|few|TRBD2|TRBJ2-1
TGTGCCAGCAGCGCTGGGGGGGGATCGTCACCCAATGAGCAGTTCTTC
CASSAGGGSSPNEQFF
>TRBV28|few|.|TRBJ1-3
TGTGCCAGCGTCCCAGGGTTTTCTGGAAACACCATATATTTT
CASVPGFSGNTIYF
>TRBV24-1|.|.|TRBJ1-5
TGTGCCACCAGTGATTCTACCGCCAAGAGCAATCAGCCCCAGCATTTT
CATSDSTAKSNQPQHF
>TRBV7-2|many|TRBD2|TRBJ2-1
TGTGCCAGCAGCGTACTAGCGGGAGTTGGGAATGAGCAGTTCTTC
CASSVLAGVGNEQFF
>TRBV20-1|once|TRBD2|TRBJ2-1
TGCAGTGCTAGTGAGGGGATCGGGAGGGCCTCCAATGAGCAGTTCTTC
CSASEGIGRASNEQFF
>TRBV20-1|few|.|TRBJ1-2
TGCAGTGCGGAAGGGGGGACTGGAGGCTACACCTTC
CSAEGGTGGYTF
>TRBV30|many|.|TRBJ1-5
TGTGCCTGGAGTGTACCCCCTGGTAATCAGCCCCAGCATTTT
CAWSVPPGNQPQHF
>TRBV5-1|.|.|TRBJ2-3
TGCGCCAGCAGCCACAGGGCAACTAGCACAGATGCGCAGTATTTT
CASSHRATSTDAQYF
>TRBV6-1|many|.|TRBJ1-1
TGTGCCAGCAGCCCAAGAGGCGACACTGAAGCTTTCTTT
CASSPRGDTEAFF
>TRBV7-8|few|TRBD1|TRBJ2-7
TGTGCCAGCAGGGACACAGGGGCACCCAGGTCCTACGAGCAGTACTTC
CASRDTGAPRSYEQYF
>TRBV5-1|many|TRBD2|TRBJ2-7
TGCGCCAGCAGCTTGATTCTAGCGGGAGGGCCCCACGAGCAGTACTTC
CASSLILAGGPHEQYF
>TRBV10-3|few|.|TRBJ1-1
TGTGCCATACGGGAGGGCGCGGAAGCTTTCTTT
CAIREGAEAFF
>TRBV28|many|.|TRBJ2-6
TGTGCCAGCAGTTCCCAGACCCCGGGGACGGTCAGGTACTCTGGGGCCAACGTCCTGACTTTC
CASSSQTPGTVRYSGANVLTF
>TRBV11-2|many|.|TRBJ2-1
TGTGCCAGCAGCCCCCCCGGTGTGGGTGGCTACAATGAGCAGTTCTTC
CASSPPGVGGYNEQFF
>TRBV12-3/TRBV12-4|many|TRBD1|TRBJ1-2
TGTGCCAGCAGTTTCGGGACAGGGGTCTATGGCTACACCTTC
CASSFGTGVYGYTF
>TRBV10-3|.|.|TRBJ1-1
TGTGCCATCAGTGAGGGTTGGAGCACTGAAGCTTTCTTT
CAISEGWSTEAFF
>TRBV24-1|many|.|TRBJ2-3
TGTGCCACCAGTGATGGGACAGATACGCAGTATTTT
CATSDGTDTQYF
>TRBV9|few|.|TRBJ2-5
TGTGCCAGCAGCGTCAGCGGGTCCCAAGAGACCCAGTACTTC
CASSVSGSQETQYF
>TRBV5-6|few|.|TRBJ1-5
TGTGCCAGCACCCGGGGGACTAATCAGCCCCAGCATTTT
CASTRGTNQPQHF
>TRBV18|many|TRBD1|TRBJ1-2
TGTGCCAGCTCACCGAGCCGGGACAGGGGGCTTGGTGGCTACACCTTC
CASSPSRDRGLGGYTF
>TRBV13|few|.|TRBJ1-2
TGTGCCAGCAGCCCAACAGGGAAGCTTGGCTACACCTTC
CASSPTGKLGYTF
>TRBV20-1|many|TRBD2|TRBJ2-7
TGCAGTGCTACCCGAGGGACTAGCGGGAACTACGAGCAGTACTTC
CSATRGTSGNYEQYF
>TRBV28|many|TRBD2|TRBJ2-5
TGTGCCGCGACTAGCGGGCTGTACCAAGAGACCCAGTACTTC
CAATSGLYQETQYF
>TRBV2|many|.|TRBJ1-4
TGTGCCAGCAGCCCCCCGACAGAGGAAAAACTGTTTTTT
CASSPPTEEKLFF
>TRBV4-1|.|TRBD1|TRBJ2-7
TGCGCCAGCAGCCAACCCGGGACAGGGGCCCGCCGACGCCCCTACGAGCAGTACTTC
CASSQPGTGARRRPYEQYF
>TRBV5-1|many|.|TRBJ2-3
TGCGCCAGCAGGTTGGCGGCAGATACGCAGTATTTT
CASRLAADTQYF
>TRBV2|many|TRBD1|TRBJ1-2
TGTGCTTCAGCGGGACAGGGTCTACGGATATATGGCTACACCTTC
CASAGQGLRIYGYTF
>TRBV9|.|TRBD2|TRBJ2-1
TGTGCCAGCAGCGTAGCGAGAAGCGGGAGTGAGGTGCATACCGAGCAGTTCTTC
CASSVARSGSEVHTEQFF
>TRBV20-1|many|.|TRBJ1-1
TGCAGTGCTAGAGGAACAGGGAGAGACACTGAAGCTTTCTTT
CSARGTGRDTEAFF
>TRBV20-1|few|.|TRBJ2-3
TGCAATGCTGAGGAGGCAAACCCCACAGATACGCAGTATTTT
CNAEEANPTDTQYF
>TRBV12-3/TRBV12-4|few|.|TRBJ2-2
TGTGCCAGCAGTTTGTACCGCAGGAGCACCGGGGAGCTGTTTTTT
CASSLYRRSTGELFF
>TRBV7-6|.|.|TRBJ2-3
TGTGCCAGCAGCTTAGCGGAGGATACGCAGTATTTT
CASSLAEDTQYF
>TRBV2|many|.|TRBJ2-7
TGTGCCAGCGGGGGATTATACGAGCAGTACTTC
CASGGLYEQYF
>TRBV6-5|few|.|TRBJ1-2
TGTGCCAGCAGTTATGTAACTACAGGGACCTATGGCTACACCTTC
CASSYVTTGTYGYTF
>TRBV28|.|TRBD1|TRBJ1-1
TGTGCCAGCAGTAGGGACAGGGGGACGAACACTGAAGCTTTCTTT
CASSRDRGTNTEAFF
>TRBV5-6|many|.|TRBJ2-7
TGTGCCAGCAGCTTAAGTGGGACTCACAACGAGCAGTACTTC
CASSLSGTHNEQYF
>TRBV25-1|many|.|TRBJ2-5
TGTGCCAGCAGTGCCTTTTCCCCCGGGGAGACCCAGTACTTC
CASSAFSPGETQYF
>TRBV27|few|.|TRBJ2-3
TGTGCCAGCAGTTCTCAAGCCGGGCCGAGAATAGATACGCAGTATTTT
CASSSQAGPRIDTQYF
>TRBV20-1|many|.|TRBJ2-1
TGCAGTGCTAGAGATCGGTTAGCGCAATTGTACAATGAGCAGTTCTTC
CSARDRLAQLYNEQFF
>TRBV5-5|.|TRBD2|TRBJ2-7
TGTGCCAGCAGCTCGGGAGGAAATCGCGAGCAGTACTTC
CASSSGGNREQYF
>TRBV27|many|.|TRBJ2-7
TGTGCCAGCAGTTTAGAGGCCGGGACTCTGGGGTACGAGCAGTACTTC
CASSLEAGTLGYEQYF
>TRBV29-1|many|.|TRBJ1-2
TGCAGCGTTCAACAGTATCAAGGCTACACCTTC
CSVQQYQGYTF
>TRBV20-1|.|.|TRBJ2-7
TGCAGTGCCACGACCGGAGCGAACTCCTACGAGCAGTACTTC
CSATTGANSYEQYF
>TRBV20-1|.|.|TRBJ1-5
TGCAGTGCTAGAGGGGGAGTCGGGAACAATCAGCCCCAGCATTTT
CSARGGVGNNQPQHF
>TRBV3-1|many|.|TRBJ1-5
TGTGCCAGCAGCCGAAGAGGTCCCAACAGGGTCCGCGGCAATCAGCCCCAGCATTTT
CASSRRGPNRVRGNQPQHF